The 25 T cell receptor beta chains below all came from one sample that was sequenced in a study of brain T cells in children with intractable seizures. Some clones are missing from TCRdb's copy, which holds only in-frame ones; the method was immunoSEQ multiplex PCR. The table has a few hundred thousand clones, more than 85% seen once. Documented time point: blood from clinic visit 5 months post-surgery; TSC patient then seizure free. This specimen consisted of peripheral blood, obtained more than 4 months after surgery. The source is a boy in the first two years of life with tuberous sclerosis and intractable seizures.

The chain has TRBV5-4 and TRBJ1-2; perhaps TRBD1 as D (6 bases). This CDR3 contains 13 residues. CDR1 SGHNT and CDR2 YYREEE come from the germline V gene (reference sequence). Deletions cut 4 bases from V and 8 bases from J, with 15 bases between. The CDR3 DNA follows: TGTGCCAGCAGCCGCGACAGGATGGGGGGCTACACCTTC. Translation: CASSRDRMGGYTF.

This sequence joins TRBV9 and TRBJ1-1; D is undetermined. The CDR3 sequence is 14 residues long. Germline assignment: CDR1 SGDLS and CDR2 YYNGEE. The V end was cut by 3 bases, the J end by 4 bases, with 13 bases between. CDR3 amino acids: CASSAEWSFTEAFF. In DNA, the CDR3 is TGTGCCAGCAGCGCCGAATGGAGTTTCACTGAAGCTTTCTTT.

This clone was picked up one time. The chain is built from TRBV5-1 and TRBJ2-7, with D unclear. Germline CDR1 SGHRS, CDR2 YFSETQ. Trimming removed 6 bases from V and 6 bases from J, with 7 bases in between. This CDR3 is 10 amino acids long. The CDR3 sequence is CASTSTEQYF. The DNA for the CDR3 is TGCGCCAGCACGAGTACCGAGCAGTACTTC.

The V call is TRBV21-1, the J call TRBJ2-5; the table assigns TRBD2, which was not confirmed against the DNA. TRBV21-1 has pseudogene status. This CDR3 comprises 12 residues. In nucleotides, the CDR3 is TGTGCCAGCAGCAAAGTTAAAGAGACCCAGTACTTC. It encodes CASSKVKETQYF.

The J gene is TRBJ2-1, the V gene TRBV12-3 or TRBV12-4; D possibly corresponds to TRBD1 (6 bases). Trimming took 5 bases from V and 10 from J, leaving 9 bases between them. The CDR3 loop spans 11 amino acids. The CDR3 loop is CASSGQYEQFF. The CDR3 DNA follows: TGTGCCAGCAGTGGACAGTACGAGCAGTTCTTC.

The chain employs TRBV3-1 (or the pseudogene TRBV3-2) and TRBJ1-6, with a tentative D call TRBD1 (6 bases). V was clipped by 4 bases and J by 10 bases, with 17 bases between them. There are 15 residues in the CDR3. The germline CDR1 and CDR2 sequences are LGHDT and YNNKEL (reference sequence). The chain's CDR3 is CASSPQHRVRSPLHF. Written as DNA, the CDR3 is TGTGCCAGCAGCCCCCAACACAGGGTTCGCTCACCCCTCCACTTT.

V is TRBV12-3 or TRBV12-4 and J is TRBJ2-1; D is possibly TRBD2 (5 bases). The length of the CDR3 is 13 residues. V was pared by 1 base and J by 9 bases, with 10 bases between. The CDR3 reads CASSLESRGEQFF. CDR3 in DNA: TGTGCCAGCAGTTTAGAAAGCCGGGGTGAGCAGTTCTTC.

Here the CDR3 reads CASSFGQWNEQFF. CDR3 DNA: TGTGCCAGCAGTTTTGGGCAGTGGAATGAGCAGTTCTTC. This chain uses TRBV12-3 or TRBV12-4 with TRBJ2-1; D gene uncertain. With 3 bases removed from V and 7 bases from J, the gap between germline ends came to 10 bases. The CDR3 sequence is 13 residues long.

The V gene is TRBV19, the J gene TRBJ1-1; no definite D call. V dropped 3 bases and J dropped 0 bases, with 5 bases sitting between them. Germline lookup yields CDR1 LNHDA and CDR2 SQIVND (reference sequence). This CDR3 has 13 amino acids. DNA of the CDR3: TGTGCCAGTAGTATCACAATGAACACTGAAGCTTTCTTT. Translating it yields CASSITMNTEAFF.

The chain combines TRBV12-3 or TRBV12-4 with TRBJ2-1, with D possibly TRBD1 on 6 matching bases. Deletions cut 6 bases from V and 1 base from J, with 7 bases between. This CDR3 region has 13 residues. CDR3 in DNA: TGTGCCAGCAGGACAGGATCCTACAATGAGCAGTTCTTC. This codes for CASRTGSYNEQFF.

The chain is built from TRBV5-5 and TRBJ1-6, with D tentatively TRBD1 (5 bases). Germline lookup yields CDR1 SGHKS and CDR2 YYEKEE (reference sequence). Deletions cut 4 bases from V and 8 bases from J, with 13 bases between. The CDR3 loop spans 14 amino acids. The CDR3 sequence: CASSAGIPHSPLHF. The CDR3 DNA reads TGTGCCAGCAGCGCAGGGATTCCCCATTCACCCCTCCACTTT.

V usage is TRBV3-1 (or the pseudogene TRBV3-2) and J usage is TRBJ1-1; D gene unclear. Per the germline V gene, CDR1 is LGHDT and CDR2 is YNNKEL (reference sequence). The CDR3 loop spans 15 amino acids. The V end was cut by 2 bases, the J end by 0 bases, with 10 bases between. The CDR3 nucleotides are TGTGCCAGCAGCCAACGGTCCGAACTGAACACTGAAGCTTTCTTT. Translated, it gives CASSQRSELNTEAFF.

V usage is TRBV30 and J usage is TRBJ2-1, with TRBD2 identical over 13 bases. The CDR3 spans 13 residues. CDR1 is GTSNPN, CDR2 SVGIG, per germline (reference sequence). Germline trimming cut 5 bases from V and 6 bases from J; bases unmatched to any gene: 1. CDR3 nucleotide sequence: TGTGCCTGGCGGACTAGCGGGGGCAATGAGCAGTTCTTC. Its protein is CAWRTSGGNEQFF.

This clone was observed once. The CDR3 reads CASSTRQGPTYEQYF. For the CDR3, the DNA is TGTGCCAGCAGCACCCGACAGGGGCCGACTTACGAGCAGTACTTC. The chain couples TRBV7-9 to TRBJ2-7; TRBD1 aligns across 8 bases. V dropped 5 bases and J dropped 4; count of bases not matched to a gene: 10. CDR1 SEHNR and CDR2 FQNEAQ come from the germline V gene (reference sequence). This CDR3 contains 15 residues.

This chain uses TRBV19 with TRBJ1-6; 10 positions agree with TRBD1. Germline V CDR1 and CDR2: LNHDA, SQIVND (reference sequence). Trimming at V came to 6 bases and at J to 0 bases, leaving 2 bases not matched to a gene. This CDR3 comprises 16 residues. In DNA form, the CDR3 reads TGTGCCAGTAGCGGGGACAGGGGCTCCTATAATTCACCCCTCCACTTT. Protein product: CASSGDRGSYNSPLHF.

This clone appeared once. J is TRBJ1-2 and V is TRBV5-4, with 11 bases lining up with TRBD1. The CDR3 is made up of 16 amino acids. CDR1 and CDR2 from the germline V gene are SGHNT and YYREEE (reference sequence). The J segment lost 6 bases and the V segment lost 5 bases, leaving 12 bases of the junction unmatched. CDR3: CASSLQFGQGAHGYTF. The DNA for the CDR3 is TGTGCCAGCAGTCTACAGTTCGGACAGGGGGCGCATGGCTACACCTTC.

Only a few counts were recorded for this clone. For the CDR3, the DNA is TGTGCCAGAAGCGTTTGGGGGACAGTGGAAGCCTACGAGCAGTACTTC. Amino acids: CARSVWGTVEAYEQYF. The chain recombines TRBV5-3 with TRBJ2-7, with TRBD1 matching over 7 bases. TRBV5-3 is assigned to the ORF class and has an uncertain function. V gave up 4 bases and J gave up 2 bases; unmatched junction bases: 12. This CDR3 comprises 16 residues.

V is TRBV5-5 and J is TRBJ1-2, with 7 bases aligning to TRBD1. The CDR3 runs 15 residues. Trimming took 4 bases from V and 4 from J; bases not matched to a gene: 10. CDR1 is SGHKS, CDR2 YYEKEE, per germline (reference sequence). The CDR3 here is CASSHPGGQSYGYTF. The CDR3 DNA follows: TGTGCCAGCAGCCATCCAGGGGGGCAAAGCTATGGCTACACCTTC. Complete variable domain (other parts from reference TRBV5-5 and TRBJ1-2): DAGVTQSPTHLIKTRGQQVTLRCSPISGHKSVSWYQQVLGQGPQFIFQYYEKEERGRGNFPDRFSARQFPNYSSELNVNALLLGDSALYLCASSHPGGQSYGYTFGSGTRLTVV.

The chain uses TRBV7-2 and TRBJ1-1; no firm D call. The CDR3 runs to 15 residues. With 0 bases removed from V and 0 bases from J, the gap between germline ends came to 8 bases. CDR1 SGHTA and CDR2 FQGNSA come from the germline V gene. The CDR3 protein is CASSLARVVNTEAFF. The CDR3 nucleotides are TGTGCCAGCAGCTTAGCGCGGGTTGTGAACACTGAAGCTTTCTTT.

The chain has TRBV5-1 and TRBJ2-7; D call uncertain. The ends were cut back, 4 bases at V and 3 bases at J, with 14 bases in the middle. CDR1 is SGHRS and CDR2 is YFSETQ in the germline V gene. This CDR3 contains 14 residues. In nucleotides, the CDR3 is TGCGCCAGCAGCCCGAATGTAAGGGACTACGAGCAGTACTTC. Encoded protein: CASSPNVRDYEQYF.

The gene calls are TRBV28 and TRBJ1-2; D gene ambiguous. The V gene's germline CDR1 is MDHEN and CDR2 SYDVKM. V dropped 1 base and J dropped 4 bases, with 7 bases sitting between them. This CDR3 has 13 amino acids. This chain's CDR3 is CASSLSTAYGYTF. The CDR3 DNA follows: TGTGCCAGCAGTTTATCTACAGCCTATGGCTACACCTTC.

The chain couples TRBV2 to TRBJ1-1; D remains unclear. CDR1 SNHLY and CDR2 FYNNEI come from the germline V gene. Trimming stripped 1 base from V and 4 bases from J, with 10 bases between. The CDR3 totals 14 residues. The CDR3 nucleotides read TGTGCCAGCAGTGAAGAGCTAGGGTTCACTGAAGCTTTCTTT. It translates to CASSEELGFTEAFF.

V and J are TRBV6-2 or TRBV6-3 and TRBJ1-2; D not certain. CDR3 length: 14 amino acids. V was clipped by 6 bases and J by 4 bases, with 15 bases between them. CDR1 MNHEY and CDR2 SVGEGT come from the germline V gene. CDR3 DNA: TGTGCCAGCAGCGGTACGGCGGCTGGCTATGGCTACACCTTC. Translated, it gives CASSGTAAGYGYTF.

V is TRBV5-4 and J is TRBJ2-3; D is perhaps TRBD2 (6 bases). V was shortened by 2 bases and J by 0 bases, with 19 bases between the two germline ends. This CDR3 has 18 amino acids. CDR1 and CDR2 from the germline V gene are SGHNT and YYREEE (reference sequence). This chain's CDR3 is CASSFSSGRWPSTDTQYF. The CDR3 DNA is TGTGCCAGCAGCTTTTCCAGCGGGCGGTGGCCTAGCACAGATACGCAGTATTTT.

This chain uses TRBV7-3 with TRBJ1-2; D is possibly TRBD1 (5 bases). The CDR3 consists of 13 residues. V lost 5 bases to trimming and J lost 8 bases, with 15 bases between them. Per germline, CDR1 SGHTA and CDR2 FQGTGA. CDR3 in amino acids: CASSLGPSEGYTF. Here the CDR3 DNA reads TGTGCCAGCAGCCTGGGACCTTCTGAGGGCTACACCTTC.